This is a list of T cell receptor beta chains from one sample in a study of siplizumab effects on memory and regulatory T cells. The repertoire was sequenced with immunoSEQ multiplex PCR; TCRdb's copy has only in-frame clones and lacks some. The sample lists roughly 75,000 clones, 93% occurring once. Sample: CD8+ T cells sorted from blood. The receptors shown here come from a human donor in good health. The CDR3 runs from the conserved cysteine through the conserved F or W. The order of the fields is clone size, J gene, D gene, V gene, CDR3 DNA, CDR3 protein. D genes are given only for firm matches. Only some rows state a clone size, as once, few, many or a class for expanded clones.

>.|TRBJ1-1|TRBD1|TRBV7-9
TGTGCCAGCAGCCCGACAGGGGGCACTGAAGCTTTCTTT
CASSPTGGTEAFF
>.|TRBJ2-7|TRBD2|TRBV7-6
TGTGCCAGCAGCCTAGCGGGGAGGGCCTACGAGCAGTACTTC
CASSLAGRAYEQYF
>once|TRBJ2-7|.|TRBV19
TGTGCCAGTAGTATAGTACCAGTGGGAGAGCAGTACTTC
CASSIVPVGEQYF
>once|TRBJ2-5|.|TRBV7-7
TGTGCCAGCAGTTCATACCCCAAAGAGACCCAGTACTTC
CASSSYPKETQYF
>few|TRBJ2-7|.|TRBV14
TGTGCCAGCAGCCAAGTAGGCGGAGACTACGAGCAGTACTTC
CASSQVGGDYEQYF
>.|TRBJ2-7|.|TRBV4-3
TGCGCCAGCAGCCAGAATGAAGGGAGGTACGAGCAGTACTTC
CASSQNEGRYEQYF
>once|TRBJ1-5|.|TRBV7-6
TGTGCCAGCAGCTCCGGGACTGGAGGTCAGCCCCAGCATTTT
CASSSGTGGQPQHF
>.|TRBJ2-7|.|TRBV19
TGTGCCAGTTCCCCTGCGGCCAGCAGAGGCCACGAGCAGTACTTC
CASSPAASRGHEQYF
>.|TRBJ2-1|.|TRBV4-1
TGCGCCAGCAGCCAAGATGGTTCCTACAATGAGCAGTTCTTC
CASSQDGSYNEQFF
>.|TRBJ2-1|TRBD2|TRBV19
TGTGCCAGTAGTACGCTAGCGGGGATCTACAATGAGCAGTTCTTC
CASSTLAGIYNEQFF
>once|TRBJ2-1|.|TRBV5-1
TGCGCCAGCAGCTGGGGGGACGCGGTGGAGCAGTTCTTC
CASSWGDAVEQFF
>.|TRBJ2-7|.|TRBV6-5
TGTGCCAGCAGGGGCGCGGGTCTTTCCTACGAGCAGTACTTC
CASRGAGLSYEQYF
>.|TRBJ1-4|.|TRBV19
TGTGCCAGTACCCCTTGGGTACCGAATGAAAAACTGTTTTTT
CASTPWVPNEKLFF
>.|TRBJ2-2|.|TRBV4-2
TGTGCCAGCAGCCAAGATTGGAGCCCGGGGGAGCTGTTTTTT
CASSQDWSPGELFF
>.|TRBJ2-1|.|TRBV11-1
TGTGCCAGCAGCCCCTACAGGGCCGAATACAATGAGCAGTTCTTC
CASSPYRAEYNEQFF
>.|TRBJ1-1|.|TRBV9
TGTGCCAGCAGCGTAGGGGCCACCACTGAAGCTTTCTTT
CASSVGATTEAFF
>.|TRBJ1-1|.|TRBV7-9
TGTGCCAGCAGCTTAAGTGGGGACCTGAGTGCTTTCTTT
CASSLSGDLSAFF
>.|TRBJ2-7|TRBD2|TRBV5-4
TGTGCCAGCAGCGTTGAGATAGCGGGGGGTTACGAGCAGTACTTC
CASSVEIAGGYEQYF
>once|TRBJ1-1|.|TRBV19
TGTGCCAGTAGTATTACAGAAATGAACACTGAAGCTTTCTTT
CASSITEMNTEAFF
>.|TRBJ2-5|TRBD2|TRBV28
TGTGCCAGCAGTCCCAGGACTAGCGGCCCGGAGACCCAGTACTTC
CASSPRTSGPETQYF
>.|TRBJ2-5|.|TRBV20-1
TGCAGTGCTATTGCGGAAGAGACCCAGTACTTC
CSAIAEETQYF
>.|TRBJ2-7|TRBD1|TRBV10-2
TGCGCCAGCCGACACCCAGGACAGGACTTGTACGAGCAGTACTTC
CASRHPGQDLYEQYF
>.|TRBJ1-1|.|TRBV6-6
TGTGCCAGCAGTTACGAGAGAATGAACACTGAAGCTTTCTTT
CASSYERMNTEAFF
>.|TRBJ2-7|TRBD2|TRBV27
TGTGCCAGCAGTTGGCTAGCGGGGTCCTACGAGCAGTACTTC
CASSWLAGSYEQYF
>once|TRBJ1-4|.|TRBV7-9
TGTGCCAGCAGCTTTAACGATGAAAAACTGTTTTTT
CASSFNDEKLFF
>.|TRBJ2-7|.|TRBV5-5
TGTGCCAGCAGCTTGGGTCAGGGGTCTGGTGAGCAGTACTTC
CASSLGQGSGEQYF
>.|TRBJ2-7|TRBD1|TRBV28
TGTGCCAGCAGTGCACGGACAGGGTACGAGCAGTACTTC
CASSARTGYEQYF
>.|TRBJ2-1|TRBD1|TRBV27
TGTGCCAGCAGTTTATTGACGGGACAGGCTTCCGATGAGCAGTTCTTC
CASSLLTGQASDEQFF
>.|TRBJ2-6|.|TRBV28
TGTGCCAGCCGGAACCAGGTAACTGGGGCCAACGTCCTGACTTTC
CASRNQVTGANVLTF